The rows below give T cell receptor beta chains drawn from one sample of a study of vaccination and CD4 T cells after COVID-19. TCRdb re-derived calls from the PCR reads in MiXCR, one entry per CDR3 protein. Of about 17,000 distinct CDR3 sequences in the sample, over 40% were seen once. What these receptors recognize is not known. The sequences come from CD4+ T cells from blood, cultured in vitro, collected about 7 months after SARS-CoV-2 vaccination. All receptors come from a human donor who had recovered from COVID-19. Each CDR3 is given with its conserved first and last residue. Fields, in order: clone size, V gene, CDR3 protein. Only some rows state a clone size, as once, few, many or a class for expanded clones.

>-|TRBV11-1
CASSLDRGWETQYF
>-|TRBV28
CASSFGGGEAFF
>-|TRBV7-9
CASSLARGADEQFF
>-|TRBV27
CASSLGGTNNSPLHF
>few|TRBV7-6
CASSSRLGGEQFF
>-|TRBV11-3
CASSSPSGSSVTDTQYF
>-|TRBV7-9
CASSPRGGLYNEQFF
>few|TRBV6-1
CASSEHRSQETQYF
>-|TRBV6-1
CASSDPGQGFDGYTF
>few|TRBV7-9
CASSLTDTEAFF
>-|TRBV6-1
CASIRGSGELFF
>few|TRBV7-7
CASSPAPVTDTQYF
>-|TRBV29-1
CSVDSSNTGELFF
>few|TRBV20-1
CSARRPTYEQYF
>-|TRBV20-1
CSARVGFNTEAFF
>-|TRBV7-4
CASSVGQGEAYEQYF
>-|TRBV7-3
CASSLRAGDTEAFF
>-|TRBV19
CASSILAGGQETQYF
>-|TRBV20-1
CSVTGTSFTDTQYF
>-|TRBV20-1
CSARTGGGLGQPQHF
>few|TRBV7-9
CASSLGQGFYEQYF
>-|TRBV4-2
CASSQGASGRYQETQYF
>-|TRBV15
CATSSTTGSNYEQYF
>few|TRBV6-1
CASSGTAREAFF
>-|TRBV10-3
CAIKPTLGQGATEQFF
>few|TRBV10-3
CAISERDTEAFF
>-|TRBV6-1
CASSDVSGGYTEAFF
>few|TRBV10-3
CAINCFDAGQQETQYF
>few|TRBV20-1
CSALRHEGAGGYTF
>-|TRBV12-3/TRBV12-4
CASSPRWGSYTF
>-|TRBV10-1
CARGYREFGAQYF
>few|TRBV20-1
CSARTGGDTQYF
>-|TRBV5-7
CASSEARTAKETQYF
>-|TRBV11-3
CASSLGTRWETQYF
>-|TRBV12-3/TRBV12-4
CASSHNREIETQYF
>-|TRBV11-3
CASSPRGSSGAQETQYF
>few|TRBV5-4
CASGRINSPLHF
>-|TRBV4-2
CASSQDGVSGGADTQYF
>-|TRBV6-2/TRBV6-3
CASSWTSGSGETQYF
>-|TRBV2
CASSEYNEQFF
>-|TRBV5-1
CASSLEGGETQYF
>-|TRBV27
CASSGTVSSYEQYF